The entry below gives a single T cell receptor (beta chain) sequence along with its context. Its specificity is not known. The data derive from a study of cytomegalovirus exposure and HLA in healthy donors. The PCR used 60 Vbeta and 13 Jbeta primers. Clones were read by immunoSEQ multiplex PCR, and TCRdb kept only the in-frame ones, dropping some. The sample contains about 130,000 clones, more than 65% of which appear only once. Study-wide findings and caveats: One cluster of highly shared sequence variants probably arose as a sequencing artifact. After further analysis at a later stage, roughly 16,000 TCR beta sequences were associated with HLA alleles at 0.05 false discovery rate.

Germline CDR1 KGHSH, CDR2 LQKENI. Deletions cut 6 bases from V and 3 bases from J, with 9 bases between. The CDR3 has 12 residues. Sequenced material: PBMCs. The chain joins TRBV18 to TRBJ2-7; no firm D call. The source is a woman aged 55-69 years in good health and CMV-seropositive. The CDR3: CASSREDYEQYF. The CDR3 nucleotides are TGTGCCAGCTCCCGCGAGGACTACGAGCAGTACTTC.